These 6 T cell receptor beta chains share one sample of origin, sequenced in a study of T cell responses to AZD1222 COVID-19 vaccine. The data were produced by immunoSEQ multiplex PCR, yet TCRdb's version contains in-frame clones alone and is incomplete. The repertoire holds approximately 100,000 clones, with about 95% as singletons. This sample comprised peripheral blood, obtained on day 0 of AZD1222 vaccination. The receptors originated from an adult in good health.

This chain connects TRBV12-3 or TRBV12-4 to TRBJ2-7; D is perhaps TRBD1 (5 bases). The V end lost 8 bases, the J end lost 3 bases, and 14 bases lay between the germline ends. The CDR3 totals 13 residues. CDR3 protein: CASQKGVSYEQYF. The CDR3 DNA is TGTGCCAGCCAAAAAGGGGTCAGCTACGAGCAGTACTTC.

This rearrangement joins TRBV28 to TRBJ1-5; 9 nucleotides align to TRBD1. Germline V gives CDR1 MDHEN, CDR2 SYDVKM. Trimming took 6 bases from V and 7 from J; bases not matched to a gene: 7. The CDR3 length is 14 residues. CDR3 sequence: CASSLTGGGQPQHF. As DNA, the CDR3 is TGTGCCAGCAGCCTCACAGGGGGCGGACAGCCCCAGCATTTT.

This rearrangement joins TRBV27 to TRBJ1-6; D unresolved. V gave up 7 bases and J gave up 9 bases, with 16 bases separating them. The CDR3 length is 14 residues. The germline V gene has CDR1 MNHEY and CDR2 SMNVEV (reference sequence). The CDR3 bases are TGTGCCAGCACCCCACGGGGAGCTGGTTCACCCCTCCACTTT. This sequence encodes CASTPRGAGSPLHF.

As DNA, the CDR3 is TGTGCCAGCAGCTCCCACAGGGAGGGAGTTTATGGCTACACCTTC. Residues: CASSSHREGVYGYTF. This sequence joins TRBV7-3 and TRBJ1-2; the D gene is possibly TRBD1 (6 bases). With 4 bases removed from V and 5 bases from J, the gap between germline ends came to 17 bases. Germline lookup yields CDR1 SGHTA and CDR2 FQGTGA. CDR3 length: 15 residues.

The chain recombines TRBV3-1 (or the pseudogene TRBV3-2) with TRBJ2-4, with a possible D match to TRBD2 (5 bases). Germline V lookup: CDR1 LGHDT, CDR2 YNNKEL (reference sequence). V gave up 7 bases and J gave up 12 bases, with 13 bases separating them. The CDR3 covers 11 residues. The CDR3, as DNA: TGTGCCAGCATCGGGGATAAGGGTCAGTACTTC. Encoded protein: CASIGDKGQYF.

This clone was picked up one time. V usage is TRBV4-1 and J usage is TRBJ1-4, with TRBD1 as a possible D gene (6 bases). CDR1 and CDR2 (germline): MGHRA, YSYEKL. There are 17 residues in the CDR3. Between the trimmed V and J ends, which lost 3 bases and 0 bases, there was a span of 14 bases. CDR3 residues: CASSQGAFGSTNEKLFF. The CDR3 DNA is TGCGCCAGCAGCCAGGGGGCTTTCGGGTCAACTAATGAAAAACTGTTTTTT.